The rows below give T cell receptor beta chains drawn from one sample of a study of blood T cell repertoires in COVID-19. Assay: immunoSEQ multiplex PCR; the TCRdb copy retains only in-frame clones and omits some. Here the sample spans under 100,000 clones, 89% being singletons. The specimen was peripheral blood. These receptors were collected from a woman in her 70s with acute or convalescent COVID-19. The CDR3 runs from the conserved cysteine through the conserved F or W. Fields, in order: V gene, J gene, clone size, D gene, CDR3 length, CDR3 DNA, CDR3 protein. A D gene is named only where the DNA matches it firmly. The size of a clone is reported for some rows only, either as once, few or many, or as a class for expanded clones.

v_call: TRBV10-1
j_call: TRBJ2-7
clone_size: NA
d_call: NA
cdr3_length: 12
cdr3_nt: TGCGCCAGCACTAGACAGATCTACGAGCAGTACTTC
cdr3_aa: CASTRQIYEQYF

v_call: TRBV19
j_call: TRBJ2-1
clone_size: NA
d_call: TRBD1
cdr3_length: 16
cdr3_nt: TGTGCCAGTAGTACCGCGACAGGGGTCTTCTACAATGAGCAGTTCTTC
cdr3_aa: CASSTATGVFYNEQFF

v_call: TRBV29-1
j_call: TRBJ1-1
clone_size: NA
d_call: TRBD1
cdr3_length: 13
cdr3_nt: TGCAGCGTTGAAAGGGACAGAGACCTTGAAGCTTTCTTT
cdr3_aa: CSVERDRDLEAFF

v_call: TRBV28
j_call: TRBJ1-1
clone_size: NA
d_call: NA
cdr3_length: 17
cdr3_nt: TGTGCCAGCAGCACCCAGGGACACGGGAACCTGAACACTGAAGCTTTCTTT
cdr3_aa: CASSTQGHGNLNTEAFF

v_call: TRBV6-2/TRBV6-3
j_call: TRBJ1-5
clone_size: once
d_call: TRBD1
cdr3_length: 18
cdr3_nt: TGTGCCAGCAGTTACTCCCGGGACAGGGGGTATAGCAATCAGCCCCAGCATTTT
cdr3_aa: CASSYSRDRGYSNQPQHF

v_call: TRBV6-6
j_call: TRBJ1-1
clone_size: NA
d_call: NA
cdr3_length: 14
cdr3_nt: TGTGCCAGCAGGGACAGCCCGGTGAACACTGAAGCTTTCTTT
cdr3_aa: CASRDSPVNTEAFF

v_call: TRBV18
j_call: TRBJ1-5
clone_size: NA
d_call: NA
cdr3_length: 16
cdr3_nt: TGTGCCAGCTCAACCGGGACACCGTATAGCAATCAGCCCCAGCATTTT
cdr3_aa: CASSTGTPYSNQPQHF

v_call: TRBV3-1/TRBV3-2
j_call: TRBJ1-6
clone_size: NA
d_call: NA
cdr3_length: 12
cdr3_nt: TGTGCCAGCAGCCACTTGCAGTCACCCCTCCACTTT
cdr3_aa: CASSHLQSPLHF

v_call: TRBV6-6
j_call: TRBJ1-6
clone_size: NA
d_call: TRBD1
cdr3_length: 16
cdr3_nt: TGTGCCAGCAGTTACTATGCGGGACAGGGTAATTCACCCCTCCACTTT
cdr3_aa: CASSYYAGQGNSPLHF

v_call: TRBV5-1
j_call: TRBJ2-5
clone_size: NA
d_call: TRBD2
cdr3_length: 16
cdr3_nt: TGCGCCAGCAGCTTGGCCGGGACTAGCTCCTCGGAGACCCAGTACTTC
cdr3_aa: CASSLAGTSSSETQYF

v_call: TRBV3-1/TRBV3-2
j_call: TRBJ1-2
clone_size: NA
d_call: TRBD1
cdr3_length: 16
cdr3_nt: TGTGCCAGCAGCCGCACCACAGGGGGCCCTGGCTATGGCTACACCTTC
cdr3_aa: CASSRTTGGPGYGYTF

v_call: TRBV4-2
j_call: TRBJ2-4
clone_size: once
d_call: NA
cdr3_length: 16
cdr3_nt: TGTGCCAGCAGCCAAGCCAGTCAGGCAGGAGGTAACATTCAGTACTTC
cdr3_aa: CASSQASQAGGNIQYF

v_call: TRBV2
j_call: TRBJ1-1
clone_size: NA
d_call: TRBD1
cdr3_length: 19
cdr3_nt: TGTGCCAGCAGCCCGACCGGGACAGCGATGGTGGGGACGAACACTGAAGCTTTCTTT
cdr3_aa: CASSPTGTAMVGTNTEAFF

v_call: TRBV29-1
j_call: TRBJ2-1
clone_size: NA
d_call: NA
cdr3_length: 14
cdr3_nt: TGCAGCGTTGAACCGATGACTAGCTACAATGAGCAGTTCTTC
cdr3_aa: CSVEPMTSYNEQFF

v_call: TRBV11-2
j_call: TRBJ1-1
clone_size: NA
d_call: NA
cdr3_length: 14
cdr3_nt: TGTGCCAGCAGTCCACCTGCTAGGTACACTGAAGCTTTCTTT
cdr3_aa: CASSPPARYTEAFF

v_call: TRBV19
j_call: TRBJ2-3
clone_size: NA
d_call: TRBD2
cdr3_length: 17
cdr3_nt: TGTGCCAGTACGCCGGGACTATCTCTTAACGGGCCAGATACGCAGTATTTT
cdr3_aa: CASTPGLSLNGPDTQYF

v_call: TRBV10-3
j_call: TRBJ2-6
clone_size: NA
d_call: TRBD1
cdr3_length: 18
cdr3_nt: TGTGCCATCAGTGAGTCTGACAGGGGGCGGTCTGGGGCCAACGTCCTGACTTTC
cdr3_aa: CAISESDRGRSGANVLTF

v_call: TRBV3-1/TRBV3-2
j_call: TRBJ1-1
clone_size: NA
d_call: NA
cdr3_length: 17
cdr3_nt: TGTGCCAGCAGCCAAGAACAGGGATTCTTTGTGAACACTGAAGCTTTCTTT
cdr3_aa: CASSQEQGFFVNTEAFF

v_call: TRBV19
j_call: TRBJ2-5
clone_size: NA
d_call: TRBD1
cdr3_length: 14
cdr3_nt: TGTGCCAGTAGTACTCCGGGACAGGGGGAGACCCAGTACTTC
cdr3_aa: CASSTPGQGETQYF

v_call: TRBV5-6
j_call: TRBJ1-1
clone_size: NA
d_call: NA
cdr3_length: 13
cdr3_nt: TGTGCCAGCAGCTTGGCAGAGAACACTGAAGCTTTCTTT
cdr3_aa: CASSLAENTEAFF

v_call: TRBV6-5
j_call: TRBJ2-1
clone_size: NA
d_call: NA
cdr3_length: 13
cdr3_nt: TGTGCCAGCAGTTACCGAGGATTTAGTGAGCAGTTCTTC
cdr3_aa: CASSYRGFSEQFF

v_call: TRBV11-2
j_call: TRBJ2-1
clone_size: NA
d_call: TRBD2
cdr3_length: 15
cdr3_nt: TGTGCCAGCAGCTTAGTGGCGGGAGTGTACGATGAGCAGTTCTTC
cdr3_aa: CASSLVAGVYDEQFF

v_call: TRBV11-3
j_call: TRBJ2-7
clone_size: NA
d_call: NA
cdr3_length: 12
cdr3_nt: TGTGCCAGCAGCGGGGGGACCTACGAGCAGTACTTC
cdr3_aa: CASSGGTYEQYF

v_call: TRBV5-4
j_call: TRBJ2-7
clone_size: few
d_call: TRBD1
cdr3_length: 15
cdr3_nt: TGTGCCAGCAGCTTTCAGGGGGTCCACTCCTACGAGCAGTACTTC
cdr3_aa: CASSFQGVHSYEQYF

v_call: TRBV5-1
j_call: TRBJ1-1
clone_size: few
d_call: NA
cdr3_length: 14
cdr3_nt: TGCGCCAGCAGCGCCTCCACAGGGAACACTGAAGCTTTCTTT
cdr3_aa: CASSASTGNTEAFF

v_call: TRBV4-2
j_call: TRBJ2-4
clone_size: NA
d_call: TRBD2
cdr3_length: 20
cdr3_nt: TGTGCCAGCAGCCAAGATGGTCCGGGACTAGCGGGATTAGCCAAAAACATTCAGTACTTC
cdr3_aa: CASSQDGPGLAGLAKNIQYF

v_call: TRBV7-8
j_call: TRBJ1-5
clone_size: NA
d_call: NA
cdr3_length: 16
cdr3_nt: TGTGCCAGCAGCTTAGCGATCCGGGGGACGCATCAGCCCCAGCATTTT
cdr3_aa: CASSLAIRGTHQPQHF

v_call: TRBV2
j_call: TRBJ1-6
clone_size: NA
d_call: NA
cdr3_length: 13
cdr3_nt: TGTGCCAGCTGTCAGGTCTTAAATTCACCCCTCCACTTT
cdr3_aa: CASCQVLNSPLHF

v_call: TRBV6-5
j_call: TRBJ2-2
clone_size: NA
d_call: NA
cdr3_length: 16
cdr3_nt: TGTGCCAGCAGTTACATCTTTGGGCAGAACACCGGGGAGCTGTTTTTT
cdr3_aa: CASSYIFGQNTGELFF

v_call: TRBV13
j_call: TRBJ1-3
clone_size: once
d_call: TRBD1
cdr3_length: 14
cdr3_nt: TGTGCCAGCAGTTGGGACAGGGCTGGAAACACCATATATTTT
cdr3_aa: CASSWDRAGNTIYF

v_call: TRBV12-3/TRBV12-4
j_call: TRBJ2-7
clone_size: NA
d_call: NA
cdr3_length: 13
cdr3_nt: TGTGCCAGCAGTTTGCTTAGTCTGGACGAGCAGTACTTC
cdr3_aa: CASSLLSLDEQYF

v_call: TRBV29-1
j_call: TRBJ2-6
clone_size: few
d_call: NA
cdr3_length: 16
cdr3_nt: TGCAGCGTTGAAGCGGGTGGTATCTCTGGGGCCAACGTCCTGACTTTC
cdr3_aa: CSVEAGGISGANVLTF

v_call: TRBV10-3
j_call: TRBJ2-3
clone_size: once
d_call: TRBD2
cdr3_length: 14
cdr3_nt: TGTGCCATCAGCCCTAGCGGGGGCACAGATACGCAGTATTTT
cdr3_aa: CAISPSGGTDTQYF

v_call: TRBV28
j_call: TRBJ1-6
clone_size: NA
d_call: NA
cdr3_length: 15
cdr3_nt: TGTGCCAGCAGTTGGGGTTTGGGGGGGAATTCACCCCTCCACTTT
cdr3_aa: CASSWGLGGNSPLHF

v_call: TRBV15
j_call: TRBJ2-5
clone_size: NA
d_call: NA
cdr3_length: 16
cdr3_nt: TGTGCCACCAGCAGAGATTGGGGCAGGCAGGAAGAGACCCAGTACTTC
cdr3_aa: CATSRDWGRQEETQYF

v_call: TRBV5-1
j_call: TRBJ1-1
clone_size: few
d_call: NA
cdr3_length: 15
cdr3_nt: TGCGCCAGCACACCTCATGGACAGATGAACACTGAAGCTTTCTTT
cdr3_aa: CASTPHGQMNTEAFF

v_call: TRBV6-5
j_call: TRBJ1-6
clone_size: once
d_call: NA
cdr3_length: 13
cdr3_nt: TGTGCCAGCACTGTGACAGATAATTCACCCCTCCACTTT
cdr3_aa: CASTVTDNSPLHF

v_call: TRBV28
j_call: TRBJ2-5
clone_size: NA
d_call: NA
cdr3_length: 13
cdr3_nt: TGTGCCAGCAGTTCAGGGGTCCCAGAGACCCAGTACTTC
cdr3_aa: CASSSGVPETQYF